The 21 T cell receptor beta chains in this list originate from one sample, sequenced in a study of blood T cell repertoires in COVID-19. Profiling relied on immunoSEQ multiplex PCR, and the TCRdb table lists in-frame clones only, not all of them. Altogether approximately 97,000 clones are present, approximately 90% being singletons, with the ten largest covering about 1.8%. The sample taken for sequencing was peripheral blood. The receptors shown here come from a man in his 60s with acute or convalescent COVID-19.

The chain uses TRBV6-5 and TRBJ1-4; maybe TRBD1 (6 bases). V was pared by 7 bases and J by 3 bases, with 15 bases between. The CDR3 totals 15 residues. Looked up from germline, CDR1 is MNHEY and CDR2 is SVGAGI. The CDR3 region is CASTPRGAANEKLFF. CDR3 DNA: TGTGCCAGCACCCCCCGGGGGGCGGCTAATGAAAAACTGTTTTTT.

V and J are TRBV7-8 and TRBJ1-6; D remains unclear. Germline V gene data show CDR1 as SGHVS and CDR2 as FQNEAQ. CDR3 size: 16 residues. The V end was cut by 2 bases, the J end by 0 bases, with 8 bases between. CDR3 region: CASSLIAFSYNSPLHF. DNA of the CDR3: TGTGCCAGCAGCTTAATAGCCTTCTCCTATAATTCACCCCTCCACTTT.

The chain recombines TRBV12-3 or TRBV12-4 with TRBJ1-2; D is unclear. This CDR3 has 12 residues. Trimming pared 4 bases from V and 7 bases from J, leaving 10 bases between. The CDR3 region is CASSYSGIGYTF. Written as DNA, the CDR3 is TGTGCCAGCAGTTACTCGGGGATTGGCTACACCTTC.

The chain couples TRBV12-3 or TRBV12-4 to TRBJ1-1; tentatively, D is TRBD1 (6 bases). V lost 7 bases and J lost 7, with 10 bases in between. This CDR3 comprises 11 residues. CDR3 loop: CASTQGGEAFF. In nucleotides, the CDR3 is TGTGCCAGCACCCAAGGGGGTGAAGCTTTCTTT.

The CDR3: CASSVPVGDEETQYF. The DNA of the CDR3 is TGTGCCAGCTCAGTACCCGTAGGAGATGAAGAGACCCAGTACTTC. V usage is TRBV5-4 and J usage is TRBJ2-5; D is uncertain. V lost 7 bases and J 3 bases, leaving 19 bases between the germline ends. CDR3 length equals 15 residues. The germline gives CDR1 SGHNT, CDR2 YYREEE (reference sequence).

Only one count was recorded for this clone. The chain joins TRBV25-1 to TRBJ2-3; 7 positions match TRBD1. The CDR3 consists of 15 residues. Germline values: CDR1 MGHDK, CDR2 SYGVNS. V was clipped by 2 bases and J by 3 bases; unmatched bases: 5. As DNA, the CDR3 is TGTGCCAGCAGTGAAGGGAGACAGGGAACAGATACGCAGTATTTT. Amino acid sequence: CASSEGRQGTDTQYF.

The chain recombines TRBV10-2 with TRBJ1-1; 9 positions match TRBD1. J lost 1 base, V lost 7 bases, and 4 bases had no gene match. CDR3 length: 14 residues. Germline lookup yields CDR1 WSHSY and CDR2 SAAADI. The CDR3 DNA reads as TGCGCCAGCACTAACAGGGGGCAGAACACTGAAGCTTTCTTT. The encoded protein is CASTNRGQNTEAFF.

The chain is built from TRBV15 and TRBJ1-5, with D perhaps matching TRBD1 (5 bases). The V end lost 5 bases, the J end lost 0 bases, and 11 bases lay between the germline ends. This CDR3 region has 15 residues. Germline assignment: CDR1 LNHNV and CDR2 YYDKDF (reference sequence). The CDR3 spells CATSPGSHSNQPQHF. In DNA, the CDR3 is TGTGCCACCAGCCCAGGGTCGCATAGCAATCAGCCCCAGCATTTT.

This chain connects TRBV11-3 to TRBJ1-1; D is uncertain. CDR1 and CDR2 (germline): SGHNT, YENEEA. The CDR3 contains 14 residues. V was shortened by 2 bases and J by 1 base, with 8 bases between the two germline ends. Here the CDR3 DNA reads TGTGCCAGCAGCTTAAGAGGCAGGAACACTGAAGCTTTCTTT. The encoded protein is CASSLRGRNTEAFF.

The V and J genes are TRBV3-1 (or the pseudogene TRBV3-2) and TRBJ1-3; D uncertain. CDR3 size: 14 residues. Trimming pared 1 base from V and 4 bases from J, leaving 8 bases between. The germline CDR1 and CDR2 sequences are LGHDT and YNNKEL (reference sequence). CDR3 coding DNA: TGTGCCAGCAGCCAAGGAGGAGGGGGAAACACCATATATTTT. The encoded protein is CASSQGGGGNTIYF.

The chain uses TRBV5-6 and TRBJ1-1; possible D gene TRBD1, 5 bases. Germline-derived CDR1 and CDR2 are SGHDT and YYEEEE. The CDR3 length is 14 residues. V was trimmed by 3 bases and J by 11 bases, leaving 20 bases between them. Here the CDR3 reads CASSSIVPRERAFF. The CDR3 nucleotides read TGTGCCAGCAGCTCAATAGTCCCCAGGGAAAGGGCTTTCTTT.

This chain connects TRBV5-1 to TRBJ1-5, with D unclear. V was pared by 0 bases and J by 4 bases, with 5 bases between. Germline V gene sequence: CDR1 SGHRS, CDR2 YFSETQ. This CDR3 has 13 amino acids. CDR3 amino acids: CASSLDPNQPQHF. The CDR3 region has the DNA TGCGCCAGCAGCTTGGATCCGAATCAGCCCCAGCATTTT.

A word on this clone: Other DNA sequences of this sample code for an identical CDR3. The rearrangement joins TRBV7-9 to TRBJ1-5; unclear D gene. Trimming left V 6 bases short and J 2 bases short, with 8 bases between. The germline V gene encodes CDR1 SEHNR and CDR2 FQNEAQ (reference sequence). The CDR3 consists of 13 residues. CDR3 nucleotides: TGTGCCAGCAGTGATACGGGCAATCAGCCCCAGCATTTT. This encodes CASSDTGNQPQHF.

The chain couples TRBV2 to TRBJ1-6; D might be TRBD1 (6 bases). Germline-derived CDR1 and CDR2 are SNHLY and FYNNEI. Trimming took off 5 bases at V and 7 bases at J, with 18 bases between the two ends. The CDR3 covers 16 residues. The chain's CDR3 is CASSTQQGRKNSPLHF. The CDR3 coding sequence is TGTGCCAGCAGTACACAACAGGGAAGGAAGAATTCACCCCTCCACTTT.

The J gene is TRBJ1-2, the V gene TRBV5-1; D perhaps matches TRBD1 (5 bases). V was cut by 3 bases and J by 4 bases, with 7 bases left in between. The CDR3 contains 12 residues. CDR1 is SGHRS, CDR2 YFSETQ, per germline. The CDR3 sequence is CASSSGFYGYTF. As DNA, the CDR3 is TGCGCCAGCAGCTCAGGGTTCTATGGCTACACCTTC.

This clone was recorded a few times. This chain connects TRBV30 to TRBJ1-4, with D maybe TRBD1 (5 bases). This CDR3 has 12 amino acids. CDR1 GTSNPN and CDR2 SVGIG come from the germline V gene (reference sequence). V dropped 5 bases and J dropped 3 bases, with 7 bases sitting between them. The DNA for the CDR3 is TGTGCCTGGGACAGAGCTAATGAAAAACTGTTTTTT. Its protein is CAWDRANEKLFF.

The chain uses TRBV11-2 and TRBJ1-6; 7 bases are shared with TRBD1. CDR1 SGHAT and CDR2 FQNNGV come from the germline V gene. V shed 5 bases and J 0 bases; nucleotides not matched to a gene: 13. This CDR3 comprises 19 residues. Written as DNA, the CDR3 is TGTGCCAGCAGCCCCTACTACCAGGGACAGCGCTCCTATAATTCACCCCTCCACTTT. Residues: CASSPYYQGQRSYNSPLHF.

The chain has TRBV30 and TRBJ1-1; D perhaps matches TRBD1 (6 bases). Germline V lookup: CDR1 GTSNPN, CDR2 SVGIG (reference sequence). The V gene lost 0 bases and the J gene lost 7 bases, with 15 bases spanning the gap. The CDR3 runs to 14 residues. The DNA for the CDR3 is TGTGCCTGGAGTGTACTTGGACAGCGGGGTGAAGCTTTCTTT. As protein: CAWSVLGQRGEAFF.

V and J are TRBV7-6 and TRBJ2-5, with TRBD1 matching over 10 bases. Germline V gene sequence: CDR1 SGHVS, CDR2 FNYEAQ. The CDR3 extends over 15 amino acids. J lost 2 bases, V lost 6 bases, and 6 bases had no gene match. The CDR3 reads CASSPGQGLQETQYF. In DNA, the CDR3 is TGTGCCAGCAGTCCGGGACAGGGGTTACAAGAGACCCAGTACTTC.

This clone showed up just once. The V gene is TRBV6-2 or TRBV6-3, the J gene TRBJ2-3; possible D gene TRBD1, 6 bases. Trimming removed 4 bases at V and 1 base at J, with 12 bases between. The CDR3 covers 15 residues. Germline V lookup: CDR1 MNHEY, CDR2 SVGEGT. This chain's CDR3 is CASSSIRQGTDTQYF. The CDR3 DNA is TGTGCCAGCAGTTCCATTCGACAGGGCACAGATACGCAGTATTTT.

The rearrangement uses TRBV5-5 and TRBJ1-5, with a weak D call TRBD1 (5 bases). Germline CDR1 reads SGHKS; CDR2 reads YYEKEE (reference sequence). V was shortened by 0 bases and J by 3 bases, with 10 bases between the two germline ends. The CDR3 is 15 residues long. Here the CDR3 reads CASSLVAGNNQPQHF. Here the CDR3 DNA reads TGTGCCAGCAGCTTGGTGGCAGGGAACAATCAGCCCCAGCATTTT. Complete variable domain (other parts from reference TRBV5-5 and TRBJ1-5): DAGVTQSPTHLIKTRGQQVTLRCSPISGHKSVSWYQQVLGQGPQFIFQYYEKEERGRGNFPDRFSARQFPNYSSELNVNALLLGDSALYLCASSLVAGNNQPQHFGDGTRLSIL.